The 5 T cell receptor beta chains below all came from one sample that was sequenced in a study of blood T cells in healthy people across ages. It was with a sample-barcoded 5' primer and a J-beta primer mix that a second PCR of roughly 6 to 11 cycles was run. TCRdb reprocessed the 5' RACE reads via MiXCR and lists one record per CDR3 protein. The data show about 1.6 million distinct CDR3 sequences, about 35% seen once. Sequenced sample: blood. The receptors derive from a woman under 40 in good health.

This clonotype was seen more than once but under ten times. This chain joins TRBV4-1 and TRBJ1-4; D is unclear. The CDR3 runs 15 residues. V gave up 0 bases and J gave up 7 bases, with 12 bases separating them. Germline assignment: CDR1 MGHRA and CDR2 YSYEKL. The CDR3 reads CASSQERTGGEKLFF. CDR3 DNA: TGCGCCAGCAGCCAAGAAAGGACCGGTGGTGAAAAACTGTTTTTT.

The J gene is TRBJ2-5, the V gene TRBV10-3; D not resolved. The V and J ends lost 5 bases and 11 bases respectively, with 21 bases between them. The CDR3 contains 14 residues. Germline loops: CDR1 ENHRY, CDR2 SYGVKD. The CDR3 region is CAISPASQNGQQYF. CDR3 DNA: TGTGCCATCAGTCCTGCGAGCCAAAACGGTCAGCAGTACTTC.

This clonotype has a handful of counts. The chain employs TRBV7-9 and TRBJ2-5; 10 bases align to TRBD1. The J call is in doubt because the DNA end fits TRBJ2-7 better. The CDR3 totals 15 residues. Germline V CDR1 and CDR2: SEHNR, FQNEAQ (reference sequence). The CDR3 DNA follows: TGTGCCAGCAGCTTAGTAGGACAGGGGGACTACGAGCAGTACTTC. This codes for CASSLVGQGDYEQYF.

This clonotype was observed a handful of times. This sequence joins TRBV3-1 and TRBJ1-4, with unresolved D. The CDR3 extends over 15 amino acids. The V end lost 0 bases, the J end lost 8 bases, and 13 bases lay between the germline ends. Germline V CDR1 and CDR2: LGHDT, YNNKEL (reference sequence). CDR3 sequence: CASSQDVQPEEKLFF. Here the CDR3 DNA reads TGTGCCAGCAGCCAAGATGTACAGCCAGAAGAAAAACTGTTTTTT.

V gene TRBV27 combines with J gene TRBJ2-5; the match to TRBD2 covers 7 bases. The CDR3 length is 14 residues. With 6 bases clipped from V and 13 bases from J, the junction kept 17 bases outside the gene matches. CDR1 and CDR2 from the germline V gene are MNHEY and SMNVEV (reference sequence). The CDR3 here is CASSPTGGFYERYF. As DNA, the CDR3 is TGTGCCAGCAGCCCCACGGGAGGTTTCTACGAGCGGTACTTC.